This note documents a single T cell receptor beta chain sequence. Clones were read by immunoSEQ multiplex PCR, and TCRdb kept only the in-frame ones, dropping some. The sample comprises about 130,000 clones, about 93% of which are singletons, and around 14% rests with the top ten. This record comes from a study of control samples from healthy donors and cancer patients. This clonotype was obtained from a man in his sixties with colorectal cancer. The sequencing input was PBMCs.

CDR3 nucleotides: TGTGCCAGCAGTTTAGTGGGACAGGGAATTTACGAGCAGTACTTC. Translation: CASSLVGQGIYEQYF. V usage is TRBV27 and J usage is TRBJ2-7, with TRBD1 identical over 9 bases. The CDR3 sequence is 15 residues long. Germline trimming cut 2 bases from V and 4 bases from J; bases unmatched to any gene: 6. Per germline, CDR1 MNHEY and CDR2 SMNVEV (reference sequence).